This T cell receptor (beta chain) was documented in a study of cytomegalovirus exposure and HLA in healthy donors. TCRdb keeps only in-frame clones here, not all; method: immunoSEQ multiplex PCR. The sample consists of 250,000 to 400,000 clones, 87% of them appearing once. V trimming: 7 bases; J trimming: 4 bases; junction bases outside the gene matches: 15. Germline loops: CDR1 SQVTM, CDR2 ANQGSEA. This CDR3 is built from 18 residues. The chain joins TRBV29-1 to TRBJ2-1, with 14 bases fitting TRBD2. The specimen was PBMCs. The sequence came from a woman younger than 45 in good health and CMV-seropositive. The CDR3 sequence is CSAPVPGTSGGAYNEQFF. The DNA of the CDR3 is TGCAGCGCCCCTGTCCCAGGGACTAGCGGGGGAGCTTACAATGAGCAGTTCTTC.